The rows below give T cell receptor beta chains drawn from one sample of a study of OX40 agonist ivuxolimab in advanced cancers. Sequenced by immunoSEQ multiplex PCR; TCRdb stores in-frame clones only, minus some. The sample yields tens of thousands of clones, 70% to 90% seen once. The sequencing here drew on CD4+ or CD8+ T cells sorted from blood, taken in a trial of the OX40 agonist ivuxolimab. Receptors originate from an adult with an advanced solid tumor such as melanoma, head and neck, liver or kidney cancer. CDR3s include the opening cysteine and the closing phenylalanine or tryptophan. The D gene is left open where the match is weak. A row's size may be missing; if present it is once, few, many or a size class.

D gene: TRBD2
clone size: NA
V gene: TRBV18
CDR3 length: 17
J gene: TRBJ2-5
CDR3 protein: CASSPPGLAGGMETQYF
CDR3 DNA: TGTGCCAGCTCACCACCGGGACTAGCGGGAGGTATGGAGACCCAGTACTTC

D gene: NA
clone size: NA
V gene: TRBV2
CDR3 length: 11
J gene: TRBJ2-7
CDR3 protein: CASSTRQVQYF
CDR3 DNA: TGTGCCAGCAGTACGCGACAGGTGCAGTACTTC

D gene: TRBD2
clone size: once
V gene: TRBV30
CDR3 length: 16
J gene: TRBJ2-2
CDR3 protein: CAWSRLANLGAGELFF
CDR3 DNA: TGTGCCTGGAGTCGACTAGCAAATTTAGGGGCCGGGGAGCTGTTTTTT

D gene: TRBD1
clone size: NA
V gene: TRBV29-1
CDR3 length: 13
J gene: TRBJ1-2
CDR3 protein: CSVTTGAGYGYTF
CDR3 DNA: TGCAGCGTGACTACAGGGGCCGGCTATGGCTACACCTTC

D gene: NA
clone size: once
V gene: TRBV5-1
CDR3 length: 16
J gene: TRBJ2-7
CDR3 protein: CASSLSRQLGSYEQYF
CDR3 DNA: TGCGCCAGCAGCTTGTCCCGACAGTTGGGTTCCTACGAGCAGTACTTC

D gene: TRBD2
clone size: NA
V gene: TRBV6-1
CDR3 length: 16
J gene: TRBJ2-5
CDR3 protein: CASSEGTSGGQETQYF
CDR3 DNA: TGTGCCAGCAGTGAAGGGACTAGCGGGGGACAAGAGACCCAGTACTTC

D gene: NA
clone size: NA
V gene: TRBV27
CDR3 length: 14
J gene: TRBJ2-5
CDR3 protein: CASRPAGSQETQYF
CDR3 DNA: TGTGCCAGCAGACCCGCCGGATCACAAGAGACCCAGTACTTC

D gene: TRBD1
clone size: NA
V gene: TRBV28
CDR3 length: 15
J gene: TRBJ1-2
CDR3 protein: CASSLWGLGQGPFFF
CDR3 DNA: TGTGCCAGCAGTTTATGGGGGTTGGGACAGGGGCCCTTCTTCTTC

D gene: TRBD2
clone size: NA
V gene: TRBV10-3
CDR3 length: 14
J gene: TRBJ2-3
CDR3 protein: CAISVGEGRDTQYF
CDR3 DNA: TGTGCCATCAGCGTGGGGGAGGGCCGGGATACGCAGTATTTT

D gene: TRBD2
clone size: NA
V gene: TRBV9
CDR3 length: 17
J gene: TRBJ2-2
CDR3 protein: CASSVALAGELTGELFF
CDR3 DNA: TGTGCCAGCAGCGTAGCCCTAGCGGGAGAGCTCACAGGGGAGCTGTTTTTT

D gene: TRBD2
clone size: NA
V gene: TRBV4-2
CDR3 length: 15
J gene: TRBJ2-1
CDR3 protein: CASSQGRLAGNEQFF
CDR3 DNA: TGTGCCAGCAGCCAGGGACGACTAGCGGGCAATGAGCAGTTCTTC

D gene: TRBD1
clone size: NA
V gene: TRBV15
CDR3 length: 14
J gene: TRBJ2-1
CDR3 protein: CATSRGDRDDEQFF
CDR3 DNA: TGTGCCACCAGCAGGGGGGACAGGGATGATGAGCAGTTCTTC

D gene: NA
clone size: NA
V gene: TRBV12-5
CDR3 length: 11
J gene: TRBJ2-1
CDR3 protein: CASGLDNEQFF
CDR3 DNA: TGTGCTAGTGGTTTGGACAATGAGCAGTTCTTC

D gene: NA
clone size: NA
V gene: TRBV5-1
CDR3 length: 16
J gene: TRBJ2-2
CDR3 protein: CASSLYQGTNTGELFF
CDR3 DNA: TGCGCCAGCAGCTTGTACCAGGGAACGAACACCGGGGAGCTGTTTTTT

D gene: TRBD1
clone size: NA
V gene: TRBV7-9
CDR3 length: 12
J gene: TRBJ1-2
CDR3 protein: CASSKTGGGYTF
CDR3 DNA: TGTGCCAGCAGTAAGACAGGGGGAGGCTACACCTTC

D gene: NA
clone size: NA
V gene: TRBV4-1
CDR3 length: 14
J gene: TRBJ1-2
CDR3 protein: CASSQDWGSDGYTF
CDR3 DNA: TGCGCCAGCAGCCAAGATTGGGGTAGCGATGGCTACACCTTC

D gene: NA
clone size: NA
V gene: TRBV5-8
CDR3 length: 15
J gene: TRBJ1-2
CDR3 protein: CASSLAGRGSYGYTF
CDR3 DNA: TGTGCCAGCAGCTTGGCCGGAAGGGGTTCCTATGGCTACACCTTC